The next 10 T cell receptor beta chains were all read from a single sample in a study of T cell responses to AZD1222 COVID-19 vaccine. This table comes from immunoSEQ multiplex PCR, and its TCRdb copy is limited to in-frame clones, with some not included. The table lists approximately 150,000 clones, 90% to 95% of them singletons. The sample in question was peripheral blood, obtained on day 0 of AZD1222 vaccination. The receptors originated from an adult in good health.

The chain carries TRBV29-1 and TRBJ1-2; D is possibly TRBD1 (6 bases). Trimming stripped 7 bases from V and 5 bases from J, with 14 bases between. The CDR3 loop spans 12 amino acids. In germline, CDR1 is SQVTM, CDR2 ANQGSEA. The CDR3 nucleotides are TGCAGCGCCAGGGGAGGAGGGTATGGCTACACCTTC. Its translation is CSARGGGYGYTF. Full variable domain (outside the CDR3, taken from reference TRBV29-1 and TRBJ1-2): SAVISQKPSRDICQRGTSLTIQCQVDSQVTMMFWYRQQPGQSLTLIATANQGSEATYESGFVIDKFPISRPNLTFSTLTVSNMSPEDSSIYLCSARGGGYGYTFGSGTRLTVV.

The rearrangement links TRBV19 to TRBJ2-7; D gene uncertain. CDR1 is LNHDA, CDR2 SQIVND, per germline (reference sequence). V was shortened by 5 bases and J by 2 bases, with 10 bases between the two germline ends. This CDR3 contains 13 residues. The CDR3 protein is CASSPAATYEQYF. The CDR3 coding sequence is TGTGCCAGTAGTCCCGCGGCCACCTACGAGCAGTACTTC. Full variable domain (remainder filled in from reference TRBV19 and TRBJ2-7): DGGITQSPKYLFRKEGQNVTLSCEQNLNHDAMYWYRQDPGQGLRLIYYSQIVNDFQKGDIAEGYSVSREKKESFPLTVTSAQKNPTAFYLCASSPAATYEQYFGPGTRLTVT.

V is TRBV27 and J is TRBJ1-1; maybe TRBD1 (5 bases). V lost 4 bases, J lost 8 bases, and 11 bases lay in between. The germline gives CDR1 MNHEY, CDR2 SMNVEV (reference sequence). CDR3 length equals 12 residues. The CDR3 bases are TGTGCCAGCAGTTCCTGGGGGACCGAAGCTTTCTTT. Encoded protein: CASSSWGTEAFF.

The V gene is TRBV10-3, the J gene TRBJ2-7, with D possibly matching TRBD1 (6 bases). Germline V lookup: CDR1 ENHRY, CDR2 SYGVKD. V lost 6 bases, J lost 0 bases, and 9 bases lay in between. The CDR3 is 13 residues long. DNA for the CDR3: TGTGCCATCAGACCAGGGGACTCCTACGAGCAGTACTTC. This translates into CAIRPGDSYEQYF.

The V and J genes are TRBV7-8 and TRBJ1-4; 7 positions match TRBD1. CDR3 size: 13 residues. The junction had 5 bases not matched to a gene; V was cut back by 5 bases and J by 8 bases. The germline V gene has CDR1 SGHVS and CDR2 FQNEAQ. The CDR3 DNA reads TGTGCCAGCAGCAGGGGGCGGTACGAAAAACTGTTTTTT. Amino acids: CASSRGRYEKLFF.

This clone has a single count. The chain recombines TRBV19 with TRBJ1-2; TRBD1 might be the D (5 bases). This CDR3 region has 14 residues. CDR1 LNHDA and CDR2 SQIVND come from the germline V gene (reference sequence). Trimming shortened V by 6 bases and J by 8 bases, and 19 bases separated the two germline ends. Here the CDR3 DNA reads TGTGCCAGTAGAATCCCCGGGGCGGGAGGCGGCTACACCTTC. Residues: CASRIPGAGGGYTF.

The chain joins TRBV6-5 to TRBJ2-7; 9 bases fit TRBD1. Losses at the gene ends were 0 bases for V and 3 bases for J; bases not matched to a gene: 6. The CDR3 has 16 residues. Germline values: CDR1 MNHEY, CDR2 SVGAGI. The DNA of the CDR3 is TGTGCCAGCAGTTACTCGAGGGACAGGGCCCTCTACGAGCAGTACTTC. Its protein is CASSYSRDRALYEQYF.

This CDR3 reads CATHAGTGSYEQYF. CDR3 bases: TGTGCCACACATGCCGGGACAGGTTCCTACGAGCAGTACTTC. The chain is built from TRBV19 and TRBJ2-7, with TRBD1 identical over 8 bases. This CDR3 has 14 amino acids. CDR1 and CDR2 from the germline V gene are LNHDA and SQIVND (reference sequence). V shed 10 bases and J 1 base; nucleotides not matched to a gene: 9.

The chain joins TRBV28 to TRBJ2-3, with 9 positions matching TRBD2. V dropped 2 bases and J dropped 4; count of bases not matched to a gene: 13. This CDR3 has 18 residues. Germline-derived CDR1 and CDR2 are MDHEN and SYDVKM. The CDR3 DNA follows: TGTGCCAGCAGTTTACCCCCTTGGCGGGGGGGCCAATCAGATACGCAGTATTTT. It is translated as CASSLPPWRGGQSDTQYF.

This chain joins TRBV2 and TRBJ1-1; D is uncertain. CDR3 length equals 13 residues. Trimming pared 8 bases from V and 0 bases from J, leaving 10 bases between. CDR1 is SNHLY and CDR2 is FYNNEI in the germline V gene. The CDR3 here is CASGKPLNTEAFF. CDR3 bases: TGTGCCAGCGGAAAACCCCTGAACACTGAAGCTTTCTTT.